This T cell receptor (beta chain) derives from a study of blood T cell repertoires in COVID-19. Study in general: The cDNA or gDNA used as material had been derived from T cells, B-cell-depleted T cells, or PBMCs.

Clones were sequenced by immunoSEQ multiplex PCR, and TCRdb holds only the in-frame ones, with some missing. This table has 150,000 to 200,000 clones, approximately 85% appearing once. CDR1 MNHEY and CDR2 SMNVEV come from the germline V gene (reference sequence). V dropped 0 bases and J dropped 4 bases, with 10 bases sitting between them. There are 15 residues in the CDR3. The chain recombines TRBV27 with TRBJ2-1, with D perhaps matching TRBD1 (6 bases). The sequence came from a woman older than 75 with acute or convalescent COVID-19. The sample consisted of peripheral blood. CDR3 protein: CASSLSGAEYNEQFF. The CDR3 DNA follows: TGTGCCAGCAGTTTATCGGGGGCCGAGTACAATGAGCAGTTCTTC.